The clone carrying this T cell receptor beta chain was recorded at least ten times. The antigen is unknown. The data originate from a study of T cells in Graves' hyperthyroidism and ophthalmopathy. Study results and limitations: Blood also showed most of the thyroid clonotypes that were expanded above 0.001. With a median lead of approximately six months before onset, the model predicted ophthalmopathy. By a 13 V-J model, ophthalmopathy was set apart from stable hyperthyroidism.

Across 18 months, stable Graves' hyperthyroidism was marked by no progression to ophthalmopathy. Amplified TCR beta CDR3 regions came from RNA transcripts. First-round RT-PCR with HTBI primers amplified the TCR CDR3 region. TCRdb ran MiXCR on the multiplex PCR reads and lists one entry per CDR3 protein. The table shows about 300,000 distinct CDR3 sequences, with roughly 13% occurring only once. This CDR3 spans 15 amino acids. Germline V gene data show CDR1 as LGHNT and CDR2 as FRNRAP. Trimming pared 3 bases from V and 2 bases from J, leaving 11 bases between. This clonotype was sampled from a woman aged 40 to 50 with Graves' hyperthyroidism. Sequencing was carried out using blood. The chain uses TRBV12-5 and TRBJ2-1, with D maybe TRBD2 (6 bases). CDR3 residues: CASGFTEGAYNEQFF. CDR3 coding DNA: TGTGCTAGTGGTTTTACGGAGGGAGCCTACAATGAGCAGTTCTTC.